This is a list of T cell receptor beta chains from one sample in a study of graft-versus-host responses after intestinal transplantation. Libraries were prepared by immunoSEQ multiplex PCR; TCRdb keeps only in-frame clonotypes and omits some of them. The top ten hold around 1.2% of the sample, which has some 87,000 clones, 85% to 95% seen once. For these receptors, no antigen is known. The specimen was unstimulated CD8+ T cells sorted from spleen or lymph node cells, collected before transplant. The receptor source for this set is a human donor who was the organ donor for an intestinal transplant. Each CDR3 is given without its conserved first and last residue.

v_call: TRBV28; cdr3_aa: ASSPRTGEGYEQY
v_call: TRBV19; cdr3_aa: ASRGQGLGEAF
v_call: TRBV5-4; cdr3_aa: ASSLQSLGSYEQY
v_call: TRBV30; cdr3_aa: AWSPGAGNQPQH
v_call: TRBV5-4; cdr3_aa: ASSLAPEARSDTQY
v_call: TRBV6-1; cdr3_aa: ASSEPPPMRRTDTQY
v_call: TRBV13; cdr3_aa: ASSPSLGVGADTQY
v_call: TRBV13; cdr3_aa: ASSLTTGGAGYGYT
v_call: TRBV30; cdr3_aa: AWSAPEQGVGDTQY
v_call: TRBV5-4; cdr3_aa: ASSSGTGGQPQH
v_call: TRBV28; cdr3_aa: ASSLQRTGRRREQY
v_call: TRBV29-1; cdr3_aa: SVEGWAAASPYEQY
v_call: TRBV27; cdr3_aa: ASQSQGALNTEAF
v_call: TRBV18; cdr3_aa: ASSRARGRLFYEQY
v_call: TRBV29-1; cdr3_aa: SVEEGRPRRTQY
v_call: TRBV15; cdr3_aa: ATSQTAGASEQY
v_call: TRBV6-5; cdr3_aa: ASSFIKVWEDNGYT
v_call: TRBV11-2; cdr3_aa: ASSLLGGVGDTQY
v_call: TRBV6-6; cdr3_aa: ATGPGMNTEAF
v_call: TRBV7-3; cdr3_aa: ASRETGTGELF
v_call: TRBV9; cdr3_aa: ASSVVSSGAPREQF
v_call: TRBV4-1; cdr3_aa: ASSQGFLRAGYYSPLH
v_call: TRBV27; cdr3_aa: ASSLSSRGADTGELF
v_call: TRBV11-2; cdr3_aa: ASSTSETQY
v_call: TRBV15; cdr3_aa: ATSSSGQGNEQF
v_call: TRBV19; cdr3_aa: ASSMGGYEQY
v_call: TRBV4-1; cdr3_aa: ASSQEQGPPLH
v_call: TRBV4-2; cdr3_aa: ASSQGQGGSETQY
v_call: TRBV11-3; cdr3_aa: ASSWKGTEAF
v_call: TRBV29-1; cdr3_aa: SVDNQEANYGYT
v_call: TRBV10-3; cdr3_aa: AIGGLAAYNEQF
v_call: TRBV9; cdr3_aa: ASRPSGWSGYT
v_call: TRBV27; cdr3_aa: ASSGSGETATDTQY
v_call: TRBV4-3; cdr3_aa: ASSQEGPWREGGREQF
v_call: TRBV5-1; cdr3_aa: ASSLPQLSALF
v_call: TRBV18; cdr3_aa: ASSPGRGQGSLEQY
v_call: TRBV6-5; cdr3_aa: ASSSGGAREKLF
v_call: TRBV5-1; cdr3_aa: ASSLELFSGVSYEQY
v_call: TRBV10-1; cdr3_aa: ASSDTGGNQPQH
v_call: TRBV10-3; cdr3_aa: AISVGRLGEQY
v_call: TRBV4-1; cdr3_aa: ASSQDPMGQFQETQY
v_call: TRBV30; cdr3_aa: AWSVRSRGQFNSPLH